This paragraph covers one T cell receptor (beta chain) sequence. The PCR employed 60 Vbeta primers together with 13 Jbeta primers. Assay used: immunoSEQ multiplex PCR; TCRdb lists only in-frame clones, some missing. There are about 98,000 clones in the sample; 70% to 80% occur only once, and approximately 11% lies in the top ten. This entry belongs to a study of cytomegalovirus exposure and HLA in healthy donors. V lost 3 bases, J lost 7 bases, and 12 bases lay in between. CDR1 and CDR2 from the germline V gene are KGHSH and LQKENI. The CDR3 loop spans 14 amino acids. The chain couples TRBV18 to TRBJ1-4, with D tentatively TRBD1 (6 bases). The clonotype was recovered from a young man in good health and CMV-seropositive. The material sequenced was PBMCs. This CDR3 reads CASSPRGGSEKLFF. DNA for the CDR3: TGTGCCAGCTCACCCCGAGGGGGTTCTGAAAAACTGTTTTTT.